This T cell receptor beta chain was recorded in a study of blood T cells in healthy people across ages (dated by TCRdb to 2013 to 2016). Background on the whole study: In model experiments, template switching captured about one uniquely barcoded TCR beta cDNA molecule for every two T cells. Using deep sequencing normalized with unique cDNA molecular identifiers, the study measured how TCR beta repertoire diversity changes with age. Donors were grouped into four age groups: young (average approximately 15 years), middle-aged (around 39), aged (62) and long-lived (82). To avoid experimental bias, donors of different ages were randomly spread across the sequencing lanes. The study analyzed two additional independent replicas of 1 million unique cDNA reads from the same blood draw for two donors, one aged 18 to 29 and one aged 80 or older. Points the paper makes about the study in general: Observed TCR beta diversity per million T cells fell roughly linearly with age, and a significant reduction was already apparent by age roughly 40. Bulk unsorted PBMC profiling prevented conclusive comparison of naive and antigen-experienced compartments. Compared with the aged group, more naive CD4+ T cells, fewer expanded clones and increased TCR diversity were shown by the long-lived group, suggesting age selection. Observed TCR beta diversity correlated strongly with the percentage of naive T cells measured by flow cytometry. Because donor CMV infection status was unknown, age-related changes in expanded clonotypes were potentially confounded. Estimates of total diversity from one million sequenced T cells were regarded as lower bounds and underestimates.

Systemically healthy Caucasian individuals from Russia, some 40 in total and aged about 6 to 95 years, were included as donors. Each donor gave about 11 milliliters of peripheral blood, drawn into EDTA-treated Vacutainer tubes. Ficoll-Paque density-gradient centrifugation was used to isolate PBMCs, with at least 6 million obtained per sample. Trizol reagent was used to extract total RNA from PBMCs, with at least 5.5 micrograms per sample. For every donor, an aliquot of PBMCs went through flow cytometry to measure the percentages of naive CD45RAhigh/CD27high T cells. Turning to this clonotype: It has no known antigen specificity. The input lacks base qualities; no much larger clone sits a single base away.

The germline V gene (reference sequence) sets CDR1 to LGHDT and CDR2 to YNNKEL. Cut back by 0 bases and 5 bases, the V and J ends lie 13 bases apart. The CDR3 numbers 15 residues from cysteine through phenylalanine. Only the CDR3 DNA stays, 45 bases, in frame from base 1. Libraries were made using 5' RACE. This sample was sequenced with an Illumina HiSeq 2500. A second PCR of roughly 6 to 11 cycles was run with a J-beta primer mix and a sample-barcoded 5' primer. Each TCR beta cDNA molecule received a unique molecular identifier from a template-switch 5' adaptor carrying 12 random nucleotides. At least 2.5 million CDR3-containing paired-end reads were obtained from each sample. The Mint cDNA synthesis kit, primed by a TRBC-specific oligonucleotide, was used to synthesize first-strand cDNA from all RNA. After uracil-DNA glycosylase treatment, a first 18-cycle PCR used universal primers M1SS and BC2_uni_R on all cDNA. Processing in the source paper ran as follows. Each sample was normalized by randomly selecting 1 million high-quality reads, each carrying a distinct molecular identifier. Instead of being binned into consensus sequences, reads that shared molecular identifiers were thrown out. MiTCR, run with a Q25 quality threshold and the strictest error-elimination algorithm, handled CDR3 identification, clonotype clustering and error correction. A nonparametric unseen species model with Euler transformation was used to estimate a lower bound on total TCR beta diversity. Clones were called with MiXCR by TCRdb after fastp trimmed the public reads at Q25, and only in-frame beta chains were retained. CDR3 protein duplicates are merged, each entry listing the most common genes and DNA. The V and J calls, along with clone size, are taken from TCRdb and not from the paper's own processing. Recorded for this sample are 1,300,000 or so distinct CDR3 sequences; approximately 59% of them occurred a single time. Of the sample, under 8.5% is held by the ten largest clones.

This TCR was recovered from a man between 18 and 35 years old in good health. The rearrangement joined TRBV3-1 to TRBJ1-2, with the D gene uncertain. What was sequenced was blood. The CDR3 region has the sequence CASSQDVGRFYGYTF. The nucleotide sequence is given as TGTGCCAGCAGCCAAGATGTTGGCAGATTTTATGGCTACACCTTC.